A selection of T cell receptor beta chains follows, all from one sample in a study of blood T cells in healthy people across ages. TCRdb reanalysed the 5' RACE reads using MiXCR and keeps one entry per CDR3 protein. The sample shows about 650,000 distinct CDR3 sequences, around 32% of them seen only once. The sample was blood. These TCRs come from an elderly woman in good health. The CDR3 runs from the conserved cysteine through the conserved F or W. The D gene is left open where the match is weak. For some rows the clone size is stated as once, few or many, or as a class when expanded; others skip it.

>many|NA|TRBJ2-4|TRBV5-1
TGCGCCAGCAGCTTGGCGGCAGCCGACGGAAACATTCAGTACTTC
CASSLAAADGNIQYF
>NA|TRBD2|TRBJ2-3|TRBV20-1
TGCAGTGCTACCACGACATGGACTAGCGGGGGGCGAAGCACAGATACGCAGTATTTT
CSATTTWTSGGRSTDTQYF
>many|NA|TRBJ2-5|TRBV4-1
TGCGCCAGCAGCCAAGGACATTCCCTGTCTCAAGAGACCCAGTACTTC
CASSQGHSLSQETQYF
>many|TRBD2|TRBJ2-5|TRBV7-6
TGTGCCAGCAGCTGGAAAAGCGGGGGGAACACCCAGTACTTC
CASSWKSGGNTQYF
>many|TRBD1|TRBJ2-5|TRBV15
TGTGCCACCGAAGACAGGGTTACGGGCGAGACCCAGTACTTC
CATEDRVTGETQYF
>once|NA|TRBJ2-3|TRBV5-1
TGCGCCAGCAGCTTGGGAGGCTCCCGGAGGACAGATACGCAGTATTTT
CASSLGGSRRTDTQYF
>NA|NA|TRBJ2-6|TRBV20-1
TGCAGTGCAAGAACCCGACGACTTAACTCTGGGGCCAACGTCCTGACTTTC
CSARTRRLNSGANVLTF
>many|TRBD1|TRBJ2-5|TRBV5-1
TGCGCCAGCAGCTCCACAGGGGTCAAGCAAGAGACCCAGTACTTC
CASSSTGVKQETQYF
>many|NA|TRBJ2-5|TRBV20-1
TGCTCTAGGGACTCCGTTAGGACCCAGTACTTC
CSRDSVRTQYF
>NA|NA|TRBJ1-1|TRBV5-1
TGCGCCAGCAGCCCCTTACTCAACAGGAACACTGAAGCTTTCTTT
CASSPLLNRNTEAFF
>few|NA|TRBJ1-5|TRBV12-3/TRBV12-4
TGTGCCAGCAGTTTCCGTACCGGGACGGGGCATAGCAATCAGCCCCAGCATTTT
CASSFRTGTGHSNQPQHF
>many|NA|TRBJ2-3|TRBV12-5
TGTGCTAGTGGTTTGACAGGGTCCCTACTCACAGATACGCAGTATTTT
CASGLTGSLLTDTQYF
>NA|NA|TRBJ2-3|TRBV5-1
TGCGCCAGCAGCCACCCGGGAAGCACAGATACGCAGTATTTT
CASSHPGSTDTQYF
>many|NA|TRBJ2-7|TRBV5-6
TGTGCCAGCAGATCGAACGCGCGGGACAAGCGACGTTACGAGCAGTACTTC
CASRSNARDKRRYEQYF
>NA|NA|TRBJ2-5|TRBV1
TGCACCAGCAGCCCCCCCCACCGCAATGAGCAGTACTTC
CTSSPPHRNEQYF
>medium-sized|TRBD1|TRBJ2-1|TRBV7-2
TGTGCCAGCAGCCCCCTGCCGGGACAGGGGCTGAAAAATGAGCAGTTCTTC
CASSPLPGQGLKNEQFF
>many|NA|TRBJ1-2|TRBV7-9
TGTGCCAGCAGCCCGACGGATGCTAACTATGGCTACACCTTC
CASSPTDANYGYTF